These 8 T cell receptor beta chains were sequenced from one sample in a study of cytomegalovirus exposure and HLA in healthy donors (dated by TCRdb to 2016 to 2017). Library construction relied on the immunoSEQ multiplex PCR assay. For the multiplex PCR, a mixture combining 60 forward primers for TCR Vbeta segments and 13 reverse primers for TCR Jbeta segments was used. TCRdb carries this immuneACCESS record with in-frame sequences only. Its versions omit some clonotypes, under half of them owing to an unresolved V gene in the studies checked, with the rest unexplained. The sample yields approximately 150,000 clones; 80% to 90% were counted once. The ten largest clonotypes hold approximately 4% of the sample. Specimen: PBMCs. The receptors were sampled from a woman in her forties in good health and CMV-seropositive.

Concerning this clone: Other DNA sequences in this specimen translate into the identical CDR3. The chain recombines TRBV7-2 with TRBJ2-3; 8 bases agree with TRBD2. V dropped 5 bases and J dropped 2; count of bases not matched to a gene: 9. Looked up from germline, CDR1 is SGHTA and CDR2 is FQGNSA. CDR3 size: 16 residues. For the CDR3, the DNA is TGTGCCAGCAGCCCCCTCCCGGGGGGGGTCACAGATACGCAGTATTTT. Encoded protein: CASSPLPGGVTDTQYF.

This chain connects TRBV5-4 to TRBJ1-6, with TRBD1 as a possible D gene (5 bases). Germline CDR1 is SGHNT and CDR2 is YYREEE (reference sequence). V was pared by 4 bases and J by 9 bases, with 11 bases between. The CDR3 sequence is 13 residues long. The CDR3 DNA reads TGTGCCAGCAGCCCAAGGGGCTTTTCACCCCTCCACTTT. Its protein is CASSPRGFSPLHF.

The gene calls are TRBV5-1 and TRBJ1-1, with 9 bases lining up with TRBD1. Trimming at V came to 4 bases and at J to 6 bases, leaving 10 bases not matched to a gene. Per germline, CDR1 SGHRS and CDR2 YFSETQ. The CDR3 totals 15 residues. The CDR3 region is CASSPHPGTGSEAFF. In DNA, the CDR3 is TGCGCCAGCAGCCCCCACCCCGGGACAGGGTCTGAAGCTTTCTTT.

This clone appeared a few times. The V call is TRBV6-6, the J call TRBJ2-3, with 8 bases aligning to TRBD2. Germline assignment: CDR1 MNHNY and CDR2 SVGAGI (reference sequence). The CDR3 length is 15 residues. V was clipped by 6 bases and J by 6 bases; unmatched bases: 11. CDR3 amino acids: CASRGLAGRADTQYF. The CDR3 DNA reads TGTGCCAGCAGGGGGCTAGCGGGTCGGGCGGATACGCAGTATTTT.

The rearrangement links TRBV5-4 to TRBJ2-1; 7 nucleotides agree with TRBD2. Germline V lookup: CDR1 SGHNT, CDR2 YYREEE (reference sequence). The junction had 6 bases not matched to a gene; V was cut back by 3 bases and J by 3 bases. There are 15 residues in the CDR3. CDR3 in DNA: TGTGCCAGCAGCTCTTCTAGCGGAGACTACAATGAGCAGTTCTTC. As protein: CASSSSSGDYNEQFF.

The gene calls are TRBV18 and TRBJ2-5, with D tentatively TRBD2 (5 bases). Germline V gives CDR1 KGHSH, CDR2 LQKENI. This CDR3 contains 16 residues. Trimming removed 3 bases at V and 4 bases at J, with 18 bases between. This CDR3 is CASSPQPLGRAETQYF. CDR3 sequence (DNA): TGTGCCAGCTCACCTCAGCCACTAGGCCGGGCAGAGACCCAGTACTTC.

J is TRBJ2-7 and V is TRBV28; possible D gene TRBD2, 5 bases. Germline V lookup: CDR1 MDHEN, CDR2 SYDVKM. Trimming shortened V by 5 bases and J by 1 base, and 9 bases separated the two germline ends. The CDR3 runs to 13 residues. The CDR3 protein is CASSRRTSYEQYF. The CDR3 nucleotides read TGTGCCAGCAGTAGACGGACTTCCTACGAGCAGTACTTC.

The chain recombines TRBV11-2 with TRBJ2-3; 10 bases map to TRBD2. The CDR3 totals 15 residues. The germline V gene has CDR1 SGHAT and CDR2 FQNNGV. J lost 5 bases, V lost 2 bases, and 4 bases had no gene match. CDR3 sequence: CASSLSGGAGDTQYF. CDR3 coding DNA: TGTGCCAGCAGCTTAAGCGGGGGGGCTGGAGATACGCAGTATTTT.